This passage covers 30 T cell receptor beta chains from one sample sequenced in a study of chemoradiotherapy in HPV16-positive cancers. Here immunoSEQ multiplex PCR was the method, and the copy in TCRdb shows in-frame clones only, minus some. The repertoire holds some 70,000 clones, roughly 90% seen once, with 4% to 4.5% in the top ten. The material sequenced was blood, taken from a patient who underwent chemoradiotherapy. The receptors were gathered from a human donor with HPV-associated anogenital cancer.

This clone was observed a few times. The rearrangement joins TRBV5-8 to TRBJ1-2; possible D gene TRBD1, 5 bases. There are 15 residues in the CDR3. The V gene lost 0 bases and the J gene lost 6 bases, with 15 bases spanning the gap. The germline V gene encodes CDR1 SGHTS and CDR2 YDEGEE. The CDR3 sequence is CASSLEGLYIDGYTF. CDR3 DNA: TGTGCCAGCAGCTTGGAGGGGCTTTATATCGATGGCTACACCTTC.

This sequence joins TRBV5-4 and TRBJ2-2; TRBD1 might be the D (5 bases). Between the trimmed V and J ends, which lost 0 bases and 1 base, there was a span of 7 bases. The germline gives CDR1 SGHNT, CDR2 YYREEE (reference sequence). CDR3 length: 15 amino acids. The CDR3 is CASSLAGWNTGELFF. The DNA of the CDR3 is TGTGCCAGCAGCTTGGCAGGGTGGAACACCGGGGAGCTGTTTTTT.

The chain employs TRBV7-2 and TRBJ2-2; 7 bases are a match to TRBD2. From germline, CDR1 is SGHTA and CDR2 FQGNSA. The J segment lost 6 bases and the V segment lost 5 bases, leaving 12 bases of the junction unmatched. This CDR3 is built from 16 residues. The CDR3 here is CASSPTGTTLAGELFF. The CDR3 DNA is TGTGCCAGCAGCCCAACCGGGACTACATTAGCCGGGGAGCTGTTTTTT.

The chain combines TRBV10-2 with TRBJ2-3, with 9 bases lining up with TRBD2. CDR3 length equals 14 residues. From germline, CDR1 is WSHSY and CDR2 SAAADI. Trimming cost V 7 bases and J 4 bases; bases outside gene matches: 6. The CDR3 DNA reads as TGCGCCAGCACTAAGCGGGAGGAGGCAGATACGCAGTATTTT. This codes for CASTKREEADTQYF.

The chain links TRBV29-1 to TRBJ2-7; D is ambiguous. The V gene's germline CDR1 is SQVTM and CDR2 ANQGSEA. Deletions cut 6 bases from V and 5 bases from J, with 14 bases between. The CDR3 loop spans 12 amino acids. The chain's CDR3 is CSVAQGRDEQYF. The CDR3 DNA follows: TGCAGCGTCGCCCAAGGGCGTGACGAGCAGTACTTC.

CDR3: CASSEVRFSYNSPLHF. The CDR3 region has the DNA TGTGCCAGCAGTGAAGTCCGGTTCTCCTATAATTCACCCCTCCACTTT. The rearrangement links TRBV6-1 to TRBJ1-6, with no clear D. CDR1 is MNHNS, CDR2 SASEGT, per germline. The CDR3 has 16 amino acids. V was shortened by 1 base and J by 0 bases, with 7 bases between the two germline ends.

The gene calls are TRBV6-4 and TRBJ1-1; D gene uncertain. V was pared by 2 bases and J by 4 bases, with 14 bases between. The germline V gene has CDR1 MRHNA and CDR2 SNTAGT. This CDR3 spans 15 amino acids. The CDR3 here is CASSDGWAAVTEAFF. The CDR3 nucleotides are TGTGCCAGCAGTGACGGTTGGGCCGCGGTCACTGAAGCTTTCTTT.

The chain is built from TRBV27 and TRBJ1-1; D is possibly TRBD1 (5 bases). This CDR3 region has 12 residues. In germline, CDR1 is MNHEY, CDR2 SMNVEV (reference sequence). V was trimmed by 7 bases and J by 2 bases, leaving 8 bases between them. Here the CDR3 reads CASKTVNTEAFF. CDR3 DNA: TGTGCCAGCAAGACAGTAAACACTGAAGCTTTCTTT.

This chain uses TRBV19 with TRBJ2-7; D call uncertain. The CDR3 loop spans 12 amino acids. V gave up 5 bases and J gave up 8 bases, with 13 bases separating them. Germline V gene data show CDR1 as LNHDA and CDR2 as SQIVND (reference sequence). The DNA for the CDR3 is TGTGCCAGTAGTCCGGACCCGTTCCAGCAGTACTTC. It specifies CASSPDPFQQYF.

V gene TRBV6-5 combines with J gene TRBJ2-5; D unclear. The CDR3 consists of 14 residues. The germline gives CDR1 MNHEY, CDR2 SVGAGI. V lost 6 bases to trimming and J lost 2 bases, with 13 bases between them. The CDR3 coding sequence is TGTGCCAGCAGCACCTCCAGGTTTCAAGAGACCCAGTACTTC. Its translation is CASSTSRFQETQYF.

This clone was seen a handful of times. The chain links TRBV6-5 to TRBJ1-1; D ambiguous. In germline, CDR1 is MNHEY, CDR2 SVGAGI. V lost 10 bases and J 5 bases, leaving 17 bases between the germline ends. The CDR3 spans 13 residues. This CDR3 reads CATFFRVGTEAFF. For the CDR3, the DNA is TGTGCCACTTTTTTTAGGGTAGGGACTGAAGCTTTCTTT.

The chain employs TRBV5-4 and TRBJ2-3, with D possibly being TRBD2 (5 bases). V was cut by 9 bases and J by 5 bases, with 13 bases left in between. The CDR3 sequence is 12 residues long. Germline CDR1 SGHNT, CDR2 YYREEE (reference sequence). The CDR3 bases are TGTGCCACCACCGGGGAATTAGATACGCAGTATTTT. Translated: CATTGELDTQYF.

CDR3 region: CASSLIVGAPTDTQYF. For the CDR3, the DNA is TGTGCCAGCAGCTTAATCGTGGGAGCGCCCACAGATACGCAGTATTTT. The genes are TRBV7-2 and TRBJ2-3; D is perhaps TRBD2 (5 bases). The ends were cut back, 2 bases at V and 2 bases at J, with 14 bases in the middle. The CDR3 loop spans 16 amino acids. The germline gives CDR1 SGHTA, CDR2 FQGNSA.

The V and J genes are TRBV6-5 and TRBJ2-2, with 8 positions matching TRBD2. The V gene's germline CDR1 is MNHEY and CDR2 SVGAGI. V lost 2 bases, J lost 2 bases, and 1 base stayed unmatched. This CDR3 is 15 amino acids long. CDR3 coding DNA: TGTGCCAGCAGTTACCGGACTAGCAACACCGGGGAGCTGTTTTTT. This sequence encodes CASSYRTSNTGELFF.

This clone appeared once. The rearrangement uses TRBV27 and TRBJ2-1; a weak D match, TRBD1 (6 bases). Germline-derived CDR1 and CDR2 are MNHEY and SMNVEV (reference sequence). The ends were cut back, 2 bases at V and 6 bases at J, with 20 bases in the middle. The CDR3 spans 17 residues. As DNA, the CDR3 is TGTGCCAGCAGTTTAGAGGGTGGGACACGATGGGGCAATGAGCAGTTCTTC. It translates to CASSLEGGTRWGNEQFF.

The chain has TRBV11-2 and TRBJ1-3; D not resolved. The V and J ends lost 5 bases and 1 base respectively, with 12 bases between them. The CDR3 loop spans 15 amino acids. Germline assignment: CDR1 SGHAT and CDR2 FQNNGV. CDR3 protein: CASSRPSLSGNTIYF. CDR3 nucleotides: TGTGCCAGCAGCCGCCCTTCTTTGTCTGGAAACACCATATATTTT. The full variable domain, rest sourced from reference TRBV11-2 and TRBJ1-3, is EAGVAQSPRYKIIEKRQSVAFWCNPISGHATLYWYQQILGQGPKLLIQFQNNGVVDDSQLPKDRFSAERLKGVDSTLKIQPAKLEDSAVYLCASSRPSLSGNTIYFGEGSWLTVV.

This chain connects TRBV15 to TRBJ2-1, with D perhaps TRBD2 (6 bases). Germline loops: CDR1 LNHNV, CDR2 YYDKDF (reference sequence). Trimming shortened V by 1 base and J by 6 bases, and 16 bases separated the two germline ends. This CDR3 region has 16 residues. CDR3 bases: TGTGCCACCAGCAGAGGCTTAGCGGCGGTCGGCAATGAGCAGTTCTTC. It specifies CATSRGLAAVGNEQFF.

V usage is TRBV6-5 and J usage is TRBJ2-5; D is uncertain. Trimming shortened V by 7 bases and J by 2 bases, and 5 bases separated the two germline ends. CDR3 size: 11 residues. Per germline, CDR1 MNHEY and CDR2 SVGAGI. The CDR3 sequence: CASIEQETQYF. DNA of the CDR3: TGTGCCAGCATCGAACAAGAGACCCAGTACTTC.

The chain combines TRBV5-1 with TRBJ1-1; D is unclear. Trimming took 3 bases from V and 3 from J, leaving 3 bases between them. Germline V CDR1 and CDR2: SGHRS, YFSETQ. The CDR3 covers 11 residues. CDR3 residues: CASSSDTEAFF. CDR3 sequence (DNA): TGCGCCAGCAGCTCGGACACTGAAGCTTTCTTT.

A remark on this clone: A read error may produce the germline difference seen at one junction end. V is TRBV30 and J is TRBJ1-5; D might be TRBD1 (5 bases). Germline CDR1 is GTSNPN and CDR2 is SVGIG (reference sequence). The CDR3 runs 13 residues. The CDR3 reads CAWSVIPGRLNAF. CDR3 in DNA: TGTGCCTGGAGTGTCATACCGGGACGATTGAATGCTTTT.

The V call is TRBV6-6, the J call TRBJ2-3; 7 bases map to TRBD2. Germline V CDR1 and CDR2: MNHNY, SVGAGI (reference sequence). V gave up 2 bases and J gave up 3 bases; unmatched junction bases: 2. The CDR3 extends over 14 amino acids. The CDR3 region is CASSYRRGTDTQYF. CDR3 sequence (DNA): TGTGCCAGCAGTTACCGGCGGGGGACAGATACGCAGTATTTT.

J is TRBJ1-2 and V is TRBV6-4; D is unresolved. This CDR3 is 13 amino acids long. With 5 bases removed from V and 4 bases from J, the gap between germline ends came to 11 bases. Germline CDR1 reads MRHNA; CDR2 reads SNTAGT. CDR3 sequence (DNA): TGTGCCAGCAGTCGAACGGCGGGCTATGGCTACACCTTC. Encoded protein: CASSRTAGYGYTF.

The chain uses TRBV29-1 and TRBJ2-7; D may be TRBD1 (5 bases). This CDR3 has 13 amino acids. V lost 4 bases and J lost 1, with 11 bases in between. Germline CDR1 and CDR2: SQVTM and ANQGSEA. The CDR3 DNA reads as TGCAGCGTTGTTCTGACAGTTTCCTACGAGCAGTACTTC. Protein: CSVVLTVSYEQYF.

The sample holds one count of this clone. The chain carries TRBV5-6 and TRBJ1-1, with D possibly matching TRBD1 (6 bases). Trimming cost V 4 bases and J 5 bases, with 21 bases left between them. CDR1 is SGHDT, CDR2 YYEEEE, per germline. The CDR3 has 16 amino acids. The CDR3 nucleotides are TGTGCCAGCAGCCCACGGGGGGCGGGAGGTGGGACTGAAGCTTTCTTT. Translation: CASSPRGAGGGTEAFF.

The rearrangement links TRBV4-1 to TRBJ2-3; a weak D match, TRBD1 (5 bases). V gave up 4 bases and J gave up 5 bases, with 16 bases separating them. Germline CDR1 is MGHRA and CDR2 is YSYEKL. The CDR3 has 15 residues. CDR3 nucleotide sequence: TGCGCCAGCAGCCTCCAGTGGGGCACGGGAGATACGCAGTATTTT. It specifies CASSLQWGTGDTQYF.

The genes are TRBV6-1 and TRBJ2-7, with 8 bases aligning to TRBD2. CDR1 MNHNS and CDR2 SASEGT come from the germline V gene. V was pared by 0 bases and J by 3 bases, with 4 bases of the junction left unmatched. This CDR3 spans 15 amino acids. This chain's CDR3 is CASSEASGRLYEQYF. The CDR3 DNA is TGTGCCAGCAGTGAAGCGAGCGGGAGACTCTACGAGCAGTACTTC.

The chain employs TRBV30 and TRBJ2-4; D is possibly TRBD2 (6 bases). Germline V gene data show CDR1 as GTSNPN and CDR2 as SVGIG (reference sequence). CDR3 length: 17 residues. Trimming took off 0 bases at V and 0 bases at J, with 15 bases between the two ends. CDR3 DNA sequence: TGTGCCTGGAGTGTAAGGGGACTCCTTAGAGCCAAAAACATTCAGTACTTC. Protein sequence: CAWSVRGLLRAKNIQYF.

The chain recombines TRBV6-5 with TRBJ1-6; D might be TRBD1 (5 bases). Trimming took 1 base from V and 7 from J, leaving 8 bases between them. The CDR3 is 14 residues long. CDR1 is MNHEY and CDR2 is SVGAGI in the germline V gene. CDR3 sequence: CASSYYPGNSPLHF. Here the CDR3 DNA reads TGTGCCAGCAGTTACTATCCAGGGAATTCACCCCTCCACTTT.

The chain links TRBV20-1 to TRBJ1-1; no definite D call. V dropped 5 bases and J dropped 4 bases, with 8 bases sitting between them. The CDR3 extends over 11 amino acids. Germline V gene sequence: CDR1 DFQATT, CDR2 SNEGSKA (reference sequence). The CDR3 nucleotides read TGCAGTGCTGTGGACGTCACTGAAGCTTTCTTT. Its protein is CSAVDVTEAFF.

The chain employs TRBV6-5 and TRBJ1-5; a possible D gene is TRBD1 (5 bases). Germline CDR1 and CDR2: MNHEY and SVGAGI. V was trimmed by 8 bases and J by 6 bases, leaving 8 bases between them. This CDR3 region has 11 residues. In nucleotides, the CDR3 is TGTGCCAGCTCAGGGATTCAGCCCCAGCATTTT. This gives the protein CASSGIQPQHF.